The 26 T cell receptor beta chains reported below all come from one sample, sequenced in a study of blood T cells in healthy people across ages. Through a sample-barcoded 5' primer and a J-beta primer mix, a second PCR was run for about 6 to 11 cycles. TCRdb re-derived calls from the 5' RACE reads in MiXCR, one entry per CDR3 protein. Among around 800,000 distinct CDR3 sequences listed, approximately 24% were seen once. Another study also made use of these data, one on T cells of mothers and their children.

The source material was blood. These receptors were taken from a boy between 10 and 17 years old in good health.

The CDR3 here is CASSVKGQGGNEQFF. For the CDR3, the DNA is TGTGCCAGCAGCGTAAAGGGACAGGGGGGAAATGAGCAGTTCTTC. The rearrangement joins TRBV9 to TRBJ2-5; 11 bases match TRBD1. Judging by the DNA end, TRBJ2-1 fits better; the J call may be wrong. Germline values: CDR1 SGDLS, CDR2 YYNGEE. The CDR3 covers 15 residues.

V usage is TRBV9 and J usage is TRBJ2-5; 8 nucleotides align to TRBD2. There are 15 residues in the CDR3. Germline V gene sequence: CDR1 SGDLS, CDR2 YYNGEE. The V segment lost 3 bases and the J segment 4 bases; nucleotides outside the gene matches: 8. CDR3 DNA: TGTGCCAGCAGCGCCACCGGGGGGGAGGGAGAGACCCAGTACTTC. It is translated as CASSATGGEGETQYF.

V usage is TRBV12-3 or TRBV12-4 and J usage is TRBJ2-5, with TRBD1 identical over 11 bases. Judging by the DNA end, TRBJ2-1 fits better; the J call may be wrong. The CDR3 loop spans 16 amino acids. CDR3 bases: TGTGCCAGCAGTTTAGGGGGACAGGGGGGATACAATGAGCAGTTCTTC. Translating it yields CASSLGGQGGYNEQFF.

This clonotype came up a few times. V and J are TRBV7-2 and TRBJ2-3, with a weak D call TRBD1 (5 bases). V was cut by 5 bases and J by 0 bases, with 18 bases left in between. Germline-derived CDR1 and CDR2 are SGHTA and FQGNSA. The CDR3 totals 17 residues. As DNA, the CDR3 is TGTGCCAGCAGCCCAAAAGGGGCAGCCGTAAGCACAGATACGCAGTATTTT. This codes for CASSPKGAAVSTDTQYF.

The gene calls are TRBV29-1 and TRBJ2-3; D is undetermined. Germline CDR1 reads SQVTM; CDR2 reads ANQGSEA. CDR3 size: 13 residues. The V end was cut by 6 bases, the J end by 3 bases, with 13 bases between. CDR3 coding DNA: TGCAGCGTGGACCCAGCAGAGACAGATACGCAGTATTTT. The encoded protein is CSVDPAETDTQYF.

The V call is TRBV7-9, the J call TRBJ1-4, with D perhaps matching TRBD1 (6 bases). The CDR3 runs 15 residues. Germline CDR1 is SEHNR and CDR2 is FQNEAQ (reference sequence). V shed 5 bases and J shed 0 bases, with 10 bases lying between them. The CDR3 nucleotides are TGTGCCAGCAGCCCCTGGACAGCAACTAATGAAAAACTGTTTTTT. Its translation is CASSPWTATNEKLFF.

The rearrangement joins TRBV10-3 to TRBJ2-5, with a possible D match to TRBD2 (6 bases). V was clipped by 0 bases and J by 3 bases, with 8 bases between them. The germline V gene has CDR1 ENHRY and CDR2 SYGVKD. This CDR3 region has 14 residues. This CDR3 reads CAISESKREETQYF. The CDR3 bases are TGTGCCATCAGTGAGTCTAAGCGGGAAGAGACCCAGTACTTC.

This clonotype occurred a few times. The chain is built from TRBV11-2 and TRBJ2-4; D ambiguous. Trimming took off 5 bases at V and 0 bases at J, with 8 bases between the two ends. The germline gives CDR1 SGHAT, CDR2 FQNNGV. CDR3 length: 14 residues. In DNA form, the CDR3 reads TGTGCCAGCAGCACCGTGCTAGCCAAAAACATTCAGTACTTC. It specifies CASSTVLAKNIQYF.

This clonotype was counted once. This chain connects TRBV6-6 to TRBJ2-1; D unclear. V was shortened by 5 bases and J by 8 bases, with 10 bases between the two germline ends. This CDR3 has 12 residues. The germline gives CDR1 MNHNY, CDR2 SVGAGI (reference sequence). The CDR3: CASSPPWDEQFF. The CDR3 bases are TGTGCCAGCAGTCCCCCATGGGATGAGCAGTTCTTC.

This clonotype was counted only a few times. The chain is built from TRBV7-6 and TRBJ2-5; perhaps TRBD2 as D (5 bases). The CDR3 runs to 15 residues. Germline CDR1 and CDR2: SGHVS and FNYEAQ. Trimming cost V 0 bases and J 3 bases, with 11 bases left between them. CDR3 sequence: CASSLAGTAEETQYF. The CDR3 DNA sequence: TGTGCCAGCAGCTTAGCTGGTACAGCGGAAGAGACCCAGTACTTC.

The chain uses TRBV10-3 and TRBJ1-4; 7 bases are a match to TRBD1. The CDR3 totals 16 residues. The germline V gene has CDR1 ENHRY and CDR2 SYGVKD. The V segment lost 3 bases and the J segment 0 bases; nucleotides outside the gene matches: 4. CDR3 DNA sequence: TGTGCCATCAGTGAACAGGGGCCATCAACTAATGAAAAACTGTTTTTT. Its translation: CAISEQGPSTNEKLFF.

This clonotype was observed at least ten times. The chain joins TRBV4-2 to TRBJ2-5; maybe TRBD1 (5 bases). Germline CDR1 reads LGHNA; CDR2 reads YNFKEQ. Trimming stripped 6 bases from V and 2 bases from J, with 7 bases between. The length of the CDR3 is 12 residues. CDR3 bases: TGTGCCAGCAGTGACAGACAAGAGACCCAGTACTTC. Translation gives CASSDRQETQYF.

The genes are TRBV5-1 and TRBJ2-5; D is possibly TRBD2 (6 bases). This CDR3 is 15 amino acids long. Trimming pared 5 bases from V and 0 bases from J, leaving 14 bases between. Germline V gene lookup returns CDR1 SGHRS and CDR2 YFSETQ. CDR3 in amino acids: CASSPSAGYQETQYF. The CDR3 region has the DNA TGCGCCAGCAGTCCGAGCGCGGGGTACCAAGAGACCCAGTACTTC.

The J gene is TRBJ1-6, the V gene TRBV6-2 or TRBV6-3, with D maybe TRBD1 (6 bases). The germline CDR1 and CDR2 sequences are MNHEY and SVGEGT. Trimming stripped 5 bases from V and 11 bases from J, with 22 bases between. CDR3 size: 16 residues. The CDR3 nucleotides read TGTGCCAGCAGTCCCCCGACAGGCCTAGTCGATCCACCCCTCCACTTT. This translates into CASSPPTGLVDPPLHF.

This clonotype has only a few counts. This chain connects TRBV5-1 to TRBJ2-2, with D perhaps TRBD2 (6 bases). Germline V gene sequence: CDR1 SGHRS, CDR2 YFSETQ. CDR3 length: 14 amino acids. V gave up 5 bases and J gave up 3 bases, with 11 bases separating them. The CDR3 sequence is CASRQVADTGELFF. The CDR3 coding sequence is TGCGCCAGCAGACAGGTAGCGGACACCGGGGAGCTGTTTTTT. The full variable domain, in which reference TRBV5-1 and TRBJ2-2 provide the parts outside the CDR3, is KAGVTQTPRYLIKTRGQQVTLSCSPISGHRSVSWYQQTPGQGLQFLFEYFSETQRNKGNFPGRFSGRQFSNSRSEMNVSTLELGDSALYLCASRQVADTGELFFGEGSRLTVL.

This clonotype came up a few times. This chain joins TRBV7-2 and TRBJ2-1; D possibly corresponds to TRBD1 (5 bases). The germline V and J ends were trimmed by 5 bases and 2 bases, with 10 bases remaining between them. From germline, CDR1 is SGHTA and CDR2 FQGNSA. The CDR3 is 14 amino acids. In DNA, the CDR3 is TGTGCCAGCAGCGGTCCGACAGCCTACAATGAGCAGTTCTTC. It codes for CASSGPTAYNEQFF.

This clonotype was picked up a small number of times. This rearrangement joins TRBV7-9 to TRBJ1-2; D gene uncertain. The germline gives CDR1 SEHNR, CDR2 FQNEAQ (reference sequence). Between the trimmed V and J ends, which lost 1 base and 3 bases, there was a span of 18 bases. The CDR3 totals 17 residues. CDR3 in DNA: TGTGCCAGCAGCTTAGAGAGCGGTGAAGGAAGGGACTATGGCTACACCTTC. Protein product: CASSLESGEGRDYGYTF.

The CDR3, as DNA: TGTGCCAGCAGCCCCCCGGGGGAATCACATGAAAAACTGTTTTTT. As protein: CASSPPGESHEKLFF. This chain connects TRBV7-9 to TRBJ1-4, with D maybe TRBD1 (5 bases). V lost 5 bases and J 6 bases, leaving 16 bases between the germline ends. The CDR3 extends over 15 amino acids. Per the germline V gene, CDR1 is SEHNR and CDR2 is FQNEAQ (reference sequence).

The genes are TRBV12-3 or TRBV12-4 and TRBJ2-1; 8 nucleotides line up with TRBD2. With 6 bases clipped from V and 7 bases from J, the junction kept 11 bases outside the gene matches. The CDR3 runs 15 residues. The CDR3 is CASSSSGGLLNEQFF. In nucleotides, the CDR3 is TGTGCCAGCAGCTCGAGCGGGGGCCTCTTGAATGAGCAGTTCTTC.

This clonotype was observed a few times. The genes are TRBV2 and TRBJ2-5, with a possible D match to TRBD1 (6 bases). The end of the DNA fits TRBJ2-7 better, so the J call may be wrong. This CDR3 region has 14 residues. Germline values: CDR1 SNHLY, CDR2 FYNNEI. CDR3 region: CASTTEGVSYEQYF. In DNA form, the CDR3 reads TGTGCCAGCACTACCGAGGGGGTAAGCTACGAGCAGTACTTC.

A single count supports this clonotype. V usage is TRBV2 and J usage is TRBJ1-6; D uncertain. Trimming left V 2 bases short and J 7 bases short, with 12 bases between. The CDR3 loop spans 15 amino acids. The germline V gene encodes CDR1 SNHLY and CDR2 FYNNEI. CDR3 bases: TGTGCCAGCAGTGAACGGCCTCTTAAGAATTCACCCCTCCACTTT. Residues: CASSERPLKNSPLHF.

V gene TRBV27 combines with J gene TRBJ1-6, with 8 bases lining up with TRBD1. With 2 bases clipped from V and 0 bases from J, the junction kept 6 bases outside the gene matches. CDR1 and CDR2 (germline): MNHEY, SMNVEV (reference sequence). CDR3 length: 18 amino acids. CDR3 in amino acids: CASSLRTGPSSYNSPLHF. CDR3 sequence (DNA): TGTGCCAGCAGTTTACGGACAGGGCCGAGCTCCTATAATTCACCCCTCCACTTT.

This clonotype has more than one count but fewer than ten. V and J are TRBV28 and TRBJ2-6; 9 bases map to TRBD2. The CDR3 has 17 residues. Losses at the gene ends were 3 bases for V and 0 bases for J; bases not matched to a gene: 3. Per the germline V gene, CDR1 is MDHEN and CDR2 is SYDVKM. The CDR3 bases are TGTGCCAGCAGTTTGCTAGCGGGGAGCTCTGGGGCCAACGTCCTGACTTTC. Translated, it gives CASSLLAGSSGANVLTF.

The chain recombines TRBV4-2 with TRBJ2-7, with D tentatively TRBD1 or TRBD2 (6 bases each). The CDR3 has 19 residues. Trimming stripped 2 bases from V and 2 bases from J, with 25 bases between. Germline V gives CDR1 LGHNA, CDR2 YNFKEQ. CDR3 loop: CASSQKTLSSGGPPYEQYF. CDR3 coding DNA: TGTGCCAGCAGCCAAAAAACGCTGTCGTCCGGGGGCCCTCCCTACGAGCAGTACTTC.

V is TRBV7-9 and J is TRBJ1-6; D possibly corresponds to TRBD1 (6 bases). Between the trimmed V and J ends, which lost 4 bases and 10 bases, there was a span of 14 bases. Germline V gene sequence: CDR1 SEHNR, CDR2 FQNEAQ (reference sequence). The CDR3 covers 14 residues. The CDR3 DNA reads as TGTGCCAGCAGCTCCTCGACAGGCCTGTCACCCCTCCACTTT. It encodes CASSSSTGLSPLHF.

This clonotype was counted only a few times. The rearrangement joins TRBV11-2 to TRBJ1-1, with 8 bases matching TRBD1. V was clipped by 1 base and J by 1 base; unmatched bases: 2. Germline V gene data show CDR1 as SGHAT and CDR2 as FQNNGV. This CDR3 has 15 residues. CDR3 in DNA: TGTGCCAGCAGCTTAGGGGGGACAGGGAACACTGAAGCTTTCTTT. This encodes CASSLGGTGNTEAFF.